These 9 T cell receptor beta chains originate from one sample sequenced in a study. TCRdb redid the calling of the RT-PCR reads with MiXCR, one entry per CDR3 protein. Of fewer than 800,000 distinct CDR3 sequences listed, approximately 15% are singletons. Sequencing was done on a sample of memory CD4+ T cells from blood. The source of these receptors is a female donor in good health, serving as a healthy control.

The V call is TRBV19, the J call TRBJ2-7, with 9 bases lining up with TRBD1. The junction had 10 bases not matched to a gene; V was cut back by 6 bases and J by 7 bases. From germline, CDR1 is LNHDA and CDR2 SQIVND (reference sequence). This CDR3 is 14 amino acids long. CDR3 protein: CASSRQGDLGEQYF. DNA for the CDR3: TGTGCCAGTAGCCGACAGGGGGATTTGGGGGAGCAGTACTTC.

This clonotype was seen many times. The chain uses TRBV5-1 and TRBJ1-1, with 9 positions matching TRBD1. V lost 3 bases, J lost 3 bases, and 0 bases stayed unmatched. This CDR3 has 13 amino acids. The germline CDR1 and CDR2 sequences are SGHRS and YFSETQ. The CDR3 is CASSWTGDTEAFF. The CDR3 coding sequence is TGCGCCAGCAGCTGGACAGGGGACACTGAAGCTTTCTTT. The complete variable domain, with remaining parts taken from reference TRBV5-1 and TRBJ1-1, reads KAGVTQTPRYLIKTRGQQVTLSCSPISGHRSVSWYQQTPGQGLQFLFEYFSETQRNKGNFPGRFSGRQFSNSRSEMNVSTLELGDSALYLCASSWTGDTEAFFGQGTRLTVV.

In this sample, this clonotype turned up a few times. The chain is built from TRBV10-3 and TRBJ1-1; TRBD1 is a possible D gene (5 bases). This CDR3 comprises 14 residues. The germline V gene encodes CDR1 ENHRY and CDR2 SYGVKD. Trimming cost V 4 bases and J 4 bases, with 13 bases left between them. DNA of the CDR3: TGTGCCATCAGTGGACAGTCATCGGGCACTGAAGCTTTCTTT. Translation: CAISGQSSGTEAFF.

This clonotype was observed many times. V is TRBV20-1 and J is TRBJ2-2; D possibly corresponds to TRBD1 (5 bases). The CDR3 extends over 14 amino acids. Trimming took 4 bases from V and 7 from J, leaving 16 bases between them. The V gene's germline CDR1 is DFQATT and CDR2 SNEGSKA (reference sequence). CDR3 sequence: CSAKRGTAYGELFF. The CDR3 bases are TGCAGTGCTAAAAGGGGTACAGCTTACGGGGAGCTGTTTTTT.

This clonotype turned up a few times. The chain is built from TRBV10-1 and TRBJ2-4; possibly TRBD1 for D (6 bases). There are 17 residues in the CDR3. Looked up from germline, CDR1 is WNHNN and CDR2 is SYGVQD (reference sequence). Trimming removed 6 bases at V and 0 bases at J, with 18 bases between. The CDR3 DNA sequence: TGCGCCAGCAGAGGACAGACAACCTATGTAGCCAAAAACATTCAGTACTTC. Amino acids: CASRGQTTYVAKNIQYF.

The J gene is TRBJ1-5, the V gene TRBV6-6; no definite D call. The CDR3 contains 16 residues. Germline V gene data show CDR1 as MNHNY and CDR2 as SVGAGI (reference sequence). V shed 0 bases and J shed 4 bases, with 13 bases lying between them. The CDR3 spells CASSYSRTRENQPQHF. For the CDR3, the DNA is TGTGCCAGCAGTTACTCAAGGACTCGCGAGAATCAGCCCCAGCATTTT.

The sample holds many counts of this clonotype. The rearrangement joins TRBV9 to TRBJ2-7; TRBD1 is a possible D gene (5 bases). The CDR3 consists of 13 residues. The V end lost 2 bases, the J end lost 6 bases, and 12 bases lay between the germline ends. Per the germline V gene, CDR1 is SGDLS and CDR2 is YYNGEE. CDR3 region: CASSVQGTGEQYF. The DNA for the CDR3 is TGTGCCAGCAGCGTTCAGGGAACGGGCGAGCAGTACTTC.

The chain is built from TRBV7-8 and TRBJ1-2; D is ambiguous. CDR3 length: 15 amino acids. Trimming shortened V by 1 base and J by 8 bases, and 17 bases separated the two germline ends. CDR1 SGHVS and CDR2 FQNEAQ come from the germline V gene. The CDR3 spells CASSLGSASSMGYTF. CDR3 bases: TGTGCCAGCAGCTTAGGCTCAGCCTCAAGTATGGGCTACACCTTC.

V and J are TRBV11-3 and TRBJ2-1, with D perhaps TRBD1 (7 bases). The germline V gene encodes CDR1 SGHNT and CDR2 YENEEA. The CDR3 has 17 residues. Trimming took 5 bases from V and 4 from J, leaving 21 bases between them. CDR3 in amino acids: CASSQGDGTGGYNEQFF. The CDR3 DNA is TGTGCCAGCAGCCAGGGGGACGGGACTGGGGGATACAATGAGCAGTTCTTC.